Listed here are 18 T cell receptor beta chains from one sample, sequenced in a study of beta chain features in type 1 diabetes. Expressed TCRB transcripts were sequenced after all isolated RNA was converted to cDNA. The data were produced by immunoSEQ multiplex PCR, yet TCRdb's version contains in-frame clones alone and is incomplete. The repertoire holds roughly 500,000 clones, with roughly an eighth as singletons. What was sequenced was naive CD4+ T cells from blood. The origin of the receptors is a woman aged 18-29 years in good health.

The genes are TRBV29-1 and TRBJ2-3; D gene unclear. V gave up 1 base and J gave up 3 bases, with 11 bases separating them. The CDR3 contains 14 residues. The germline V gene has CDR1 SQVTM and CDR2 ANQGSEA. CDR3 DNA sequence: TGCAGCGTTGAAGCTGGCGGAGCGACAGATACGCAGTATTTT. It translates to CSVEAGGATDTQYF.

The chain combines TRBV7-2 with TRBJ2-5; D unresolved. Germline CDR1 and CDR2: SGHTA and FQGNSA. Trimming shortened V by 1 base and J by 5 bases, and 14 bases separated the two germline ends. The CDR3 runs to 15 residues. As DNA, the CDR3 is TGTGCCAGCAGCTTAGAACGGGCGCTAGGGGAGACCCAGTACTTC. This encodes CASSLERALGETQYF.

The chain joins TRBV7-8 to TRBJ1-3; no definite D call. Germline V gene data show CDR1 as SGHVS and CDR2 as FQNEAQ. The V and J ends lost 1 base and 8 bases respectively, with 21 bases between them. The CDR3 consists of 17 residues. CDR3 coding DNA: TGTGCCAGCAGCTTAGACGCAATCGGACTAAAGGCGGACACCATATATTTT. Residues: CASSLDAIGLKADTIYF.

The sample holds a few counts of this clone. V and J are TRBV27 and TRBJ2-3, with TRBD1 as a possible D gene (5 bases). Trimming removed 0 bases from V and 2 bases from J, with 12 bases in between. The germline CDR1 and CDR2 sequences are MNHEY and SMNVEV (reference sequence). CDR3 length equals 16 residues. The DNA of the CDR3 is TGTGCCAGCAGTTTATCGGGCAGGGCGGTCACAGATACGCAGTATTTT. This codes for CASSLSGRAVTDTQYF.

V gene TRBV25-1 combines with J gene TRBJ2-3; TRBD2 aligns across 7 bases. The germline V gene encodes CDR1 MGHDK and CDR2 SYGVNS. Trimming took 5 bases from V and 0 from J; bases not matched to a gene: 11. The CDR3 is 17 amino acids. In DNA form, the CDR3 reads TGTGCCAGCAGTTGGTCGACTAGCCGAGTCAGCACAGATACGCAGTATTTT. Translated: CASSWSTSRVSTDTQYF.

This clone was recorded many times. The chain joins TRBV30 to TRBJ1-5; D is uncertain. In germline, CDR1 is GTSNPN, CDR2 SVGIG (reference sequence). This CDR3 comprises 12 residues. Trimming removed 1 base from V and 4 bases from J, with 5 bases in between. The CDR3 region is CAWSGLNQPQHF. The CDR3 DNA is TGTGCCTGGAGTGGATTGAATCAGCCCCAGCATTTT. The entire variable domain, with the rest obtained from reference TRBV30 and TRBJ1-5, is as follows: SQTIHQWPATLVQPVGSPLSLECTVEGTSNPNLYWYRQAAGRGLQLLFYSVGIGQISSEVPQNLSASRPQDRQFILSSKKLLLSDSGFYLCAWSGLNQPQHFGDGTRLSIL.

In its sample, this clone was seen a few times. This chain connects TRBV29-1 to TRBJ1-2, with a tentative D call TRBD1 (5 bases). CDR1 is SQVTM, CDR2 ANQGSEA, per germline. Trimming shortened V by 6 bases and J by 8 bases, and 19 bases separated the two germline ends. CDR3 length: 13 amino acids. Written as DNA, the CDR3 is TGCAGCGTAGCCTTCAGGGAGGTGGGCGGCTACACCTTC. This encodes CSVAFREVGGYTF.

V gene TRBV9 combines with J gene TRBJ1-2; D is unclear. This CDR3 spans 13 amino acids. Germline V lookup: CDR1 SGDLS, CDR2 YYNGEE. V lost 4 bases to trimming and J lost 1 base, with 8 bases between them. This CDR3 reads CASSKRHNYGYTF. The CDR3 DNA reads TGTGCCAGCAGCAAAAGACATAACTATGGCTACACCTTC.

This clone has only a few counts. The V and J genes are TRBV15 and TRBJ2-7, with TRBD1 as a possible D gene (5 bases). Germline CDR1 LNHNV, CDR2 YYDKDF (reference sequence). Trimming took 3 bases from V and 0 from J, leaving 9 bases between them. The CDR3 consists of 14 residues. As DNA, the CDR3 is TGTGCCACCAGCAGGACAGTTTTCTCCTACGAGCAGTACGTC. It encodes CATSRTVFSYEQYV.

The chain has TRBV7-2 and TRBJ2-7; 10 bases fit TRBD1. Germline V CDR1 and CDR2: SGHTA, FQGNSA. This CDR3 spans 16 amino acids. The V segment lost 8 bases and the J segment 0 bases; nucleotides outside the gene matches: 10. CDR3 residues: CASSDRGRSFSYEQYF. The CDR3 nucleotides read TGTGCCAGCTCAGACAGGGGGCGATCTTTCTCCTACGAGCAGTACTTC.

This clone was detected once. The CDR3 DNA follows: TGTGCCAGCAGCTTATTGAGCTCTGGGGCCAACGTCCTGACTTTC. The encoded protein is CASSLLSSGANVLTF. The genes are TRBV7-9 and TRBJ2-6; D call uncertain. CDR3 length: 15 residues. V was pared by 2 bases and J by 0 bases, with 5 bases between. Germline-derived CDR1 and CDR2 are SEHNR and FQNEAQ (reference sequence).

The chain uses TRBV7-3 and TRBJ2-1; D gene ambiguous. Trimming took off 5 bases at V and 5 bases at J, with 16 bases between the two ends. Germline V CDR1 and CDR2: SGHTA, FQGTGA. This CDR3 is built from 15 residues. The CDR3 DNA reads as TGTGCCAGCAGCCTTCCGGGCCCTCGTCACAATGAGCAGTTCTTC. It translates to CASSLPGPRHNEQFF.

The chain recombines TRBV5-1 with TRBJ2-5, with D tentatively TRBD2 (6 bases). V shed 4 bases and J shed 2 bases, with 12 bases lying between them. The germline CDR1 and CDR2 sequences are SGHRS and YFSETQ. The CDR3 spans 14 residues. CDR3 sequence: CASSDGRIQETQYF. In nucleotides, the CDR3 is TGCGCCAGCAGCGACGGGAGAATACAAGAGACCCAGTACTTC.

This chain links TRBV13 with TRBJ1-3; the D is unclear. The CDR3 covers 15 residues. Per the germline V gene, CDR1 is PRHDT and CDR2 is FYEKMQ (reference sequence). V dropped 3 bases and J dropped 0 bases, with 9 bases sitting between them. The CDR3 DNA reads as TGTGCCAGCAGCTTTGGCAGAGCCTCTGGAAACACCATATATTTT. Encoded protein: CASSFGRASGNTIYF.

This clone occurred a few times. CDR3 coding DNA: TGTGCCAGCAGTTTAAACAATTGGGGTTTCGAGCAGTACGTC. Protein: CASSLNNWGFEQYV. The chain joins TRBV28 to TRBJ2-7; D is undetermined. Trimming shortened V by 2 bases and J by 6 bases, and 14 bases separated the two germline ends. The CDR3 is 14 residues long. Germline V gene lookup returns CDR1 MDHEN and CDR2 SYDVKM.

The CDR3 is CASSLGGTGPNIQYF. DNA for the CDR3: TGTGCCAGCAGCTTAGGTGGGACAGGGCCAAACATTCAGTACTTC. This rearrangement joins TRBV7-2 to TRBJ2-4; 9 positions agree with TRBD1. The CDR3 is made up of 15 amino acids. The V segment lost 1 base and the J segment 6 bases; nucleotides outside the gene matches: 4. Germline lookup yields CDR1 SGHTA and CDR2 FQGNSA.

On this clone itself: One end of the junction fails to match germline, which may point to a read error. This chain uses TRBV25-1 with TRBJ2-1, with 10 bases lining up with TRBD1. CDR3 length: 17 amino acids. From germline, CDR1 is MGHDK and CDR2 SYGVNS. This CDR3 reads CARSEGAPGQGKGEQFF. In DNA form, the CDR3 reads TGTGCCCGCAGTGAAGGGGCACCGGGACAGGGGAAGGGTGAGCAGTTCTTC.

V and J are TRBV30 and TRBJ1-2; the D is unclear. V was trimmed by 7 bases and J by 6 bases, leaving 18 bases between them. Per germline, CDR1 GTSNPN and CDR2 SVGIG (reference sequence). This CDR3 has 13 amino acids. The CDR3 sequence: CASRTPLRDGYTF. CDR3 bases: TGTGCCTCCAGGACCCCTCTTCGGGATGGCTACACCTTC.